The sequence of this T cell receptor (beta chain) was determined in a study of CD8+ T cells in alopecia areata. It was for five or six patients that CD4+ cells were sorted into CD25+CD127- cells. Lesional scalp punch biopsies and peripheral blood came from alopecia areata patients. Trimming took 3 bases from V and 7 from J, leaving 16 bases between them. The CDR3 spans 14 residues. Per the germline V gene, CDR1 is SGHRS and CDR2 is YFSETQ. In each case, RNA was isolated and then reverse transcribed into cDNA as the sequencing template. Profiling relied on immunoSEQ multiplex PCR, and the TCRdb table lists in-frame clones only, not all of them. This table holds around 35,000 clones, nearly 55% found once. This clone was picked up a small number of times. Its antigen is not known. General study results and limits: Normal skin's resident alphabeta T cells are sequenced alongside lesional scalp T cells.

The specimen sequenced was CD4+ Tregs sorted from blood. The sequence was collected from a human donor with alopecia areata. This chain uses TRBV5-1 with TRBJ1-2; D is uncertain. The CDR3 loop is CASSSGRQHSGYTF. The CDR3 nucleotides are TGCGCCAGCAGCTCAGGCCGCCAGCATTCTGGCTACACCTTC.